Listed here are 18 T cell receptor beta chains from one sample, sequenced in a study of blood T cell repertoires in COVID-19. Assay: immunoSEQ multiplex PCR; the TCRdb copy retains only in-frame clones and omits some. In the table there are roughly 53,000 clones, 65% to 85% of which are singletons. The sequenced sample was peripheral blood. All receptors come from a man in his 70s with active or convalescent COVID-19.

This chain links TRBV3-1 (or the pseudogene TRBV3-2) with TRBJ2-7, with 10 bases fitting TRBD2. J was trimmed by 0 bases and V by 4 bases; bases with no gene match: 6. The germline V gene has CDR1 LGHDT and CDR2 YNNKEL (reference sequence). This CDR3 comprises 16 residues. CDR3 nucleotide sequence: TGTGCCAGCAGCCGAGGGACTAGCGCAAGCTCCTACGAGCAGTACTTC. It codes for CASSRGTSASSYEQYF.

The gene calls are TRBV5-1 and TRBJ2-7; possible D gene TRBD2, 5 bases. The V gene lost 4 bases and the J gene lost 0 bases, with 14 bases spanning the gap. The CDR3 sequence is 15 residues long. CDR1 and CDR2 from the germline V gene are SGHRS and YFSETQ. CDR3 loop: CASSLGAGRSYEQYF. Here the CDR3 DNA reads TGCGCCAGCAGCCTGGGAGCAGGCCGCTCCTACGAGCAGTACTTC.

The chain employs TRBV7-2 and TRBJ2-1; 9 bases match TRBD2. The V gene's germline CDR1 is SGHTA and CDR2 FQGNSA. The CDR3 is made up of 15 amino acids. V lost 1 base to trimming and J lost 7 bases; unmatched junction nucleotides: 5. Here the CDR3 DNA reads TGTGCCAGCAGCTTAGGCGGGGGGGCCCAAAATGAGCAGTTCTTC. It yields the protein CASSLGGGAQNEQFF.

This clone occurred a few times. CDR3 amino acids: CATSRDLGQGSREQYF. The CDR3 DNA sequence: TGTGCCACCAGCAGAGATCTGGGACAGGGGAGTCGGGAGCAGTACTTC. This chain links TRBV15 with TRBJ2-7; TRBD1 matches 10 bases. J was trimmed by 7 bases and V by 0 bases; bases with no gene match: 9. Germline V gene sequence: CDR1 LNHNV, CDR2 YYDKDF (reference sequence). The CDR3 covers 16 residues. The whole variable domain, filled in from reference TRBV15 and TRBJ2-7, reads DAMVIQNPRYQVTQFGKPVTLSCSQTLNHNVMYWYQQKSSQAPKLLFHYYDKDFNNEADTPDNFQSRRPNTSFCFLDIRSPGLGDTAMYLCATSRDLGQGSREQYFGPGTRLTVT.

V is TRBV6-2 or TRBV6-3 and J is TRBJ1-1, with 8 bases aligning to TRBD1. There are 15 residues in the CDR3. Germline V CDR1 and CDR2: MNHEY, SVGEGT. The V gene end was trimmed by 5 bases and the J gene end by 0 bases; junction bases not matched to a gene: 5. CDR3 DNA: TGTGCCAGCAGTCCAAGGACAGGGATGAACACTGAAGCTTTCTTT. As protein: CASSPRTGMNTEAFF.

V and J are TRBV30 and TRBJ1-2; 9 bases are shared with TRBD1. In germline, CDR1 is GTSNPN, CDR2 SVGIG (reference sequence). V was pared by 3 bases and J by 7 bases, with 12 bases of the junction left unmatched. There are 15 residues in the CDR3. The CDR3 DNA follows: TGTGCCTGGAGCGCGACCGGGACAGGGAGCACTGGCTACACCTTC. It yields the protein CAWSATGTGSTGYTF.

The chain joins TRBV19 to TRBJ2-7, with a tentative D call TRBD1 (7 bases). Trimming pared 5 bases from V and 2 bases from J, leaving 16 bases between. Germline lookup yields CDR1 LNHDA and CDR2 SQIVND (reference sequence). The CDR3 has 15 amino acids. CDR3 nucleotides: TGTGCCAGTAGTCGGGCAGGGGGGTCGACCTACGAGCAGTACTTC. Protein product: CASSRAGGSTYEQYF.

The chain has TRBV9 and TRBJ2-2; TRBD1 aligns across 8 bases. The CDR3 has 17 amino acids. With 0 bases clipped from V and 2 bases from J, the junction kept 6 bases outside the gene matches. Germline V lookup: CDR1 SGDLS, CDR2 YYNGEE. The CDR3 DNA reads as TGTGCCAGCAGCGTAGGCCAGGGGGCTCCTAACACCGGGGAGCTGTTTTTT. Protein: CASSVGQGAPNTGELFF.

The chain combines TRBV11-2 with TRBJ2-3, with 7 bases that match TRBD2. Germline assignment: CDR1 SGHAT and CDR2 FQNNGV. The CDR3 is 14 residues long. The V segment lost 3 bases and the J segment 5 bases; nucleotides outside the gene matches: 5. The DNA for the CDR3 is TGTGCCAGCAGCTTGCAAGCGGGGAGAGATACGCAGTATTTT. This codes for CASSLQAGRDTQYF.

This chain uses TRBV11-2 with TRBJ2-1; possible D gene TRBD2, 6 bases. The V gene's germline CDR1 is SGHAT and CDR2 FQNNGV. V lost 5 bases and J lost 6, with 17 bases in between. This CDR3 spans 15 amino acids. In DNA form, the CDR3 reads TGTGCCAGCAGCCCAGCGGGTAGGAGCGGCAATGAGCAGTTCTTC. This encodes CASSPAGRSGNEQFF.

The V call is TRBV14, the J call TRBJ2-3, with 14 bases aligning to TRBD2. The V gene's germline CDR1 is SGHDN and CDR2 FVKESK. This CDR3 spans 18 amino acids. With 4 bases clipped from V and 3 bases from J, the junction kept 9 bases outside the gene matches. CDR3 DNA sequence: TGTGCCAGCAGCCCAAGGTGGACTAGCGGGAGGTCAACAGATACGCAGTATTTT. This sequence encodes CASSPRWTSGRSTDTQYF.

The V call is TRBV30, the J call TRBJ2-3; D possibly corresponds to TRBD2 (5 bases). V was pared by 0 bases and J by 3 bases, with 16 bases between. The germline V gene encodes CDR1 GTSNPN and CDR2 SVGIG (reference sequence). CDR3 length equals 16 residues. CDR3 sequence (DNA): TGTGCCTGGAGTGTTCCTGACGGACGCGGGACAGATACGCAGTATTTT. The encoded protein is CAWSVPDGRGTDTQYF.

This clone was counted a few times. The genes are TRBV11-3 and TRBJ1-1; no clear D gene. This CDR3 is built from 13 residues. Trimming took off 3 bases at V and 3 bases at J, with 8 bases between the two ends. Germline V gene data show CDR1 as SGHNT and CDR2 as YENEEA. This chain's CDR3 is CASSLSSYTEAFF. The DNA of the CDR3 is TGTGCCAGCAGCTTGTCCAGTTACACTGAAGCTTTCTTT.

The chain recombines TRBV4-1 with TRBJ1-2, with 9 nucleotides matching TRBD1. The CDR3 loop spans 15 amino acids. Trimming at V came to 2 bases and at J to 7 bases, leaving 8 bases not matched to a gene. CDR1 is MGHRA and CDR2 is YSYEKL in the germline V gene. The DNA for the CDR3 is TGCGCCAGCAGCCAACCCCTGGACAGGGGTAGTGGCTACACCTTC. It encodes CASSQPLDRGSGYTF.

The chain links TRBV28 to TRBJ1-5; D remains ambiguous. The V gene's germline CDR1 is MDHEN and CDR2 SYDVKM. This CDR3 region has 16 residues. V was trimmed by 4 bases and J by 1 base, leaving 14 bases between them. The DNA for the CDR3 is TGTGCCAGCAGTTCCTGGAGGGAAGGAAGCAATCAGCCCCAGCATTTT. Translating gives CASSSWREGSNQPQHF.

The chain joins TRBV6-6 to TRBJ1-5; D uncertain. The V gene's germline CDR1 is MNHNY and CDR2 SVGAGI (reference sequence). This CDR3 has 15 amino acids. Trimming removed 6 bases at V and 1 base at J, with 13 bases between. This CDR3 reads CASRMVGGSNQPQHF. The CDR3, as DNA: TGTGCCAGCAGAATGGTGGGAGGAAGCAATCAGCCCCAGCATTTT.

This chain uses TRBV2 with TRBJ2-7; TRBD2 might be the D (6 bases). CDR1 and CDR2 (germline): SNHLY, FYNNEI. With 4 bases removed from V and 4 bases from J, the gap between germline ends came to 14 bases. The CDR3 spans 14 residues. The CDR3 reads CASSAQGLQYEQYF. CDR3 coding DNA: TGTGCCAGCAGTGCCCAGGGACTTCAGTACGAGCAGTACTTC.

This chain uses TRBV11-2 with TRBJ2-1; D gene unclear. Trimming removed 5 bases from V and 9 bases from J, with 8 bases in between. The germline V gene has CDR1 SGHAT and CDR2 FQNNGV. CDR3 length equals 11 residues. The CDR3: CASSMSGEQFF. The CDR3 nucleotides are TGTGCCAGCAGCATGAGTGGTGAGCAGTTCTTC.